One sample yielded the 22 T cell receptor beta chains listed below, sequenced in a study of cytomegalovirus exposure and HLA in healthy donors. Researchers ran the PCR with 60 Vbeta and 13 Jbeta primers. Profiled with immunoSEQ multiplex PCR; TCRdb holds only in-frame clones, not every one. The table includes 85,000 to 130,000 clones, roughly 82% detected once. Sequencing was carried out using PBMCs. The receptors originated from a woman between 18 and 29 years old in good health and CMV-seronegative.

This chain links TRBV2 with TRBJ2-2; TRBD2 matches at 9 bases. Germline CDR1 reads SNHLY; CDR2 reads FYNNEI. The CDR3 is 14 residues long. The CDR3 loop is CARGLAGITGELFF. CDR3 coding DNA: TGTGCAAGAGGCCTAGCGGGAATCACCGGGGAGCTGTTTTTT.

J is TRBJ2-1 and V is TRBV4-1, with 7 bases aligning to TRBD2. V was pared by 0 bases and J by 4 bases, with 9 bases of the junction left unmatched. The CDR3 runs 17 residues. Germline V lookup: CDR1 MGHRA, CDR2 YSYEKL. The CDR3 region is CASSQEGNGGMYNEQFF. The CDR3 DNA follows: TGCGCCAGCAGCCAAGAAGGGAACGGGGGGATGTACAATGAGCAGTTCTTC.

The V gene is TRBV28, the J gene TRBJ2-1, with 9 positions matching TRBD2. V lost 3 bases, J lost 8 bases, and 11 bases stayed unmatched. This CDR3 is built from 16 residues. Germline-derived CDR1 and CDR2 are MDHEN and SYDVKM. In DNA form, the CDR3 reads TGTGCCAGCAGTTTTTTGATGGCTAGCGGGACCTATGAGCAGTTCTTC. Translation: CASSFLMASGTYEQFF.

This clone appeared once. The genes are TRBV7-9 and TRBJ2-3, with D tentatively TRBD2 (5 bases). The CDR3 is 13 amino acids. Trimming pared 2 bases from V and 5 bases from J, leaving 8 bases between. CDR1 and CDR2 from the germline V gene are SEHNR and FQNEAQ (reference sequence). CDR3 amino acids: CASSLYEGDTQYF. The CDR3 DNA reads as TGTGCCAGCAGCTTATATGAGGGAGATACGCAGTATTTT.

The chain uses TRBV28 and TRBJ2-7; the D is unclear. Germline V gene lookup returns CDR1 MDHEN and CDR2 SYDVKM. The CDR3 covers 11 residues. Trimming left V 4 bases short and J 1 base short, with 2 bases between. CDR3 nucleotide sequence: TGTGCCAGCAGTTCGTCCTACGAGCAGTACTTC. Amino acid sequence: CASSSSYEQYF.

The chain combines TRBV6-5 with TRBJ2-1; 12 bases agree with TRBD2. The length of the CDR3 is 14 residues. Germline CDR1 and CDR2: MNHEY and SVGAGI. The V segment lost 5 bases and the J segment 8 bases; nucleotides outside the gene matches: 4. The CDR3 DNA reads TGTGCCAGCAGTGGACTAGCGGGAAACGATGAGCAGTTCTTC. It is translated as CASSGLAGNDEQFF.

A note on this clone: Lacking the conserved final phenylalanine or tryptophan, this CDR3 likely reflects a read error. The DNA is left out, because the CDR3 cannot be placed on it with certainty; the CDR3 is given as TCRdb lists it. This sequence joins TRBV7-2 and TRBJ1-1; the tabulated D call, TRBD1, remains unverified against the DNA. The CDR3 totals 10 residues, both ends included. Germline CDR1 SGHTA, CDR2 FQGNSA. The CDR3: CASSSPGPPL.

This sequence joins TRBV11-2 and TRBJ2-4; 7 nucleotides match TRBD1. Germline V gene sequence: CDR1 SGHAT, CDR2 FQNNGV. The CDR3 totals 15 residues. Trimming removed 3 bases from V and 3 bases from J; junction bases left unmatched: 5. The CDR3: CASSFGTAGKNIQYF. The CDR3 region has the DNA TGTGCCAGCAGCTTTGGGACAGCCGGCAAAAACATTCAGTACTTC.

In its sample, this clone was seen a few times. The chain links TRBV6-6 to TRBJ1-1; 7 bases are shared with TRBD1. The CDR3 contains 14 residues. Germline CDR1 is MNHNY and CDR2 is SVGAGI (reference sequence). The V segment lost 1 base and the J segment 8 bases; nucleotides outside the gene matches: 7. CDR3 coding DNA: TGTGCCAGCAGTTACTACACACAGGGGAGGGAAGCTTTCTTT. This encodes CASSYYTQGREAFF.

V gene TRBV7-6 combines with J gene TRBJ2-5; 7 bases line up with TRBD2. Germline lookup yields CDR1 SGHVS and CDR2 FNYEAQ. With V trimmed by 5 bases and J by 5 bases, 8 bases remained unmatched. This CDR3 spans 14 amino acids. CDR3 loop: CASSQDRLAETQYF. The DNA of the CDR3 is TGTGCCAGCAGCCAAGACCGACTAGCTGAGACCCAGTACTTC. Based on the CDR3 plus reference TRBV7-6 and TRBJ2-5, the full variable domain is GAGVSQSPRYKVTKRGQDVALRCDPISGHVSLYWYRQALGQGPEFLTYFNYEAQQDKSGLPNDRFSAERPEGSISTLTIQRTEQRDSAMYRCASSQDRLAETQYFGPGTRLLVL.

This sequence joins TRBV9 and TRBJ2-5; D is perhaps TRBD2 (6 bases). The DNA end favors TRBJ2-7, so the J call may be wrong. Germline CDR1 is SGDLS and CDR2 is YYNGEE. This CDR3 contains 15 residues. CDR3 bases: TGTGCCAGCAGCGTAGCCCCCGCGGGGAAATACGAGCAGTACTTC. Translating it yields CASSVAPAGKYEQYF.

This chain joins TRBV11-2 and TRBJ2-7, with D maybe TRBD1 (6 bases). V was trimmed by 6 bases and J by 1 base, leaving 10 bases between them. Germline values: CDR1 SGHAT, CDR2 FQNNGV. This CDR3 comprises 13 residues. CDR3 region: CASSPGQSYEQYF. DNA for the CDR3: TGTGCCAGCAGTCCCGGACAGTCCTACGAGCAGTACTTC. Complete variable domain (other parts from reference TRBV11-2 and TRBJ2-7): EAGVAQSPRYKIIEKRQSVAFWCNPISGHATLYWYQQILGQGPKLLIQFQNNGVVDDSQLPKDRFSAERLKGVDSTLKIQPAKLEDSAVYLCASSPGQSYEQYFGPGTRLTVT.

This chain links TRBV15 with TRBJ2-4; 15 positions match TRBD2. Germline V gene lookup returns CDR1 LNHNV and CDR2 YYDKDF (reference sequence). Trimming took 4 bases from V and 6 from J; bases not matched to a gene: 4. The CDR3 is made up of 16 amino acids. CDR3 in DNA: TGTGCCACCAGCACCCGGACTAGCGGGGGGGGAAACATTCAGTACTTC. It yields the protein CATSTRTSGGGNIQYF.

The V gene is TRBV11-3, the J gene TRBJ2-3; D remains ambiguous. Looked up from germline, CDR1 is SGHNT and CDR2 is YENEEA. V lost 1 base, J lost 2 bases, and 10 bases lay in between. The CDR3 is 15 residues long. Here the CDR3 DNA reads TGTGCCAGCAGCTTAGGCCAGGCCTTCACAGATACGCAGTATTTT. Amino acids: CASSLGQAFTDTQYF.

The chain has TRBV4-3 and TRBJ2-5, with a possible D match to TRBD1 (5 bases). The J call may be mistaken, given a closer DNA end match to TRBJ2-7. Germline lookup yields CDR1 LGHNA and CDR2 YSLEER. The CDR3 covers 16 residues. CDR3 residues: CASSSQTYDSSYEQYF. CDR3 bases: TGCGCCAGCAGCTCCCAAACGTATGACAGCTCCTACGAGCAGTACTTC.

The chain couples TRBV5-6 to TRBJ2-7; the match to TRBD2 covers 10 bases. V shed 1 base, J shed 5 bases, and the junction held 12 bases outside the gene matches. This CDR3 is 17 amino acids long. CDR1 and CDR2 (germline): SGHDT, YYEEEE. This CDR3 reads CASSLIPSSGSVNEQYF. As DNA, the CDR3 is TGTGCCAGCAGCTTGATTCCGTCTAGCGGGAGTGTCAACGAGCAGTACTTC. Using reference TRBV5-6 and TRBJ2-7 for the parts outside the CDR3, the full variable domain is DAGVTQSPTHLIKTRGQQVTLRCSPKSGHDTVSWYQQALGQGPQFIFQYYEEEERQRGNFPDRFSGHQFPNYSSELNVNALLLGDSALYLCASSLIPSSGSVNEQYFGPGTRLTVT.

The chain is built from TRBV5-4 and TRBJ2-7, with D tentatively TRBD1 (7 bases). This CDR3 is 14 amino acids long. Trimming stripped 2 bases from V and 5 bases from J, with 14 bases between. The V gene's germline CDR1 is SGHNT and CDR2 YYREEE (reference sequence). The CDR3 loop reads CASSFQGGANEQYF. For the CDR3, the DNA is TGTGCCAGCAGCTTTCAGGGGGGCGCGAACGAGCAGTACTTC. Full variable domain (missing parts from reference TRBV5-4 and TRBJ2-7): ETGVTQSPTHLIKTRGQQVTLRCSSQSGHNTVSWYQQALGQGPQFIFQYYREEENGRGNFPPRFSGLQFPNYSSELNVNALELDDSALYLCASSFQGGANEQYFGPGTRLTVT.

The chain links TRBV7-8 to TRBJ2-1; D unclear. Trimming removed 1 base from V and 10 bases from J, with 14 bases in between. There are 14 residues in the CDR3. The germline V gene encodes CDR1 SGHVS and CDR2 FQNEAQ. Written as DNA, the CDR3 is TGTGCCAGCAGCTTAGTATTGGCCGATCAGGAGCAGTTCTTC. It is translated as CASSLVLADQEQFF.

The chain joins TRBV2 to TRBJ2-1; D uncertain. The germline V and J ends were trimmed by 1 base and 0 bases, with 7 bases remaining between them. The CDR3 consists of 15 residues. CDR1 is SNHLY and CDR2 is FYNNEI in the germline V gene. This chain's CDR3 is CASSEGFSSYNEQFF. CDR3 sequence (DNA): TGTGCCAGCAGTGAAGGGTTCAGCTCCTACAATGAGCAGTTCTTC.

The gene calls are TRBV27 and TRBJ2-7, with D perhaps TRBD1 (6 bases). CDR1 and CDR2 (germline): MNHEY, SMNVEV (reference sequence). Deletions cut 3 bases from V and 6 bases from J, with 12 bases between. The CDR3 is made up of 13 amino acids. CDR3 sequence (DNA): TGTGCCAGCAGTTTTATCCCAGGGGTCGAGCAGTACTTC. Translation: CASSFIPGVEQYF.

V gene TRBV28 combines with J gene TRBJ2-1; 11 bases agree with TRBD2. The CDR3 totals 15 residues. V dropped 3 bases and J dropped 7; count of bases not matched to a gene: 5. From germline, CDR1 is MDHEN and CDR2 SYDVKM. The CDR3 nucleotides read TGTGCCAGCAGTTTTATAGCGGGAGGGTGGAATGAGCAGTTCTTC. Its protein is CASSFIAGGWNEQFF.

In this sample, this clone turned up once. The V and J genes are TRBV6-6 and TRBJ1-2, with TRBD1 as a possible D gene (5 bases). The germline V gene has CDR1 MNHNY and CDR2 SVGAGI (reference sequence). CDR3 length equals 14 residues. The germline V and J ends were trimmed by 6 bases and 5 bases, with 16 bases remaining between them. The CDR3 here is CASRDHRQTYGYTF. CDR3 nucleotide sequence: TGTGCCAGCAGAGATCACCGACAGACGTATGGCTACACCTTC.